Listed below are T cell receptor beta chains from one sample, sequenced in a study of CD8 T cells in ankylosing spondylitis. TCRdb redid the calling of the 5' RACE reads with MiXCR, one entry per CDR3 protein. The sample lists 190,000 or so distinct CDR3 sequences, around 13% occurring once. Sequences were obtained from blood, either unsorted or a sorted T cell fraction (not recorded which). These receptors all stem from a male donor with ankylosing spondylitis or in good health (not recorded which). Both conserved end residues are part of each CDR3. Each record gives: clone size, J gene, D gene, V gene, CDR3 protein, CDR3 DNA. The D gene is left open where the match is weak. Clone sizes are given selectively: once, few, many, or a class where the clone is expanded.

few	TRBJ1-1	NA	TRBV5-6	CASSSDYRNEAFF	TGTGCCAGCAGCTCAGACTACAGGAATGAAGCTTTCTTT
NA	TRBJ1-1	NA	TRBV25-1	CASSEWGTEAFF	TGTGCCAGCAGTGAATGGGGCACTGAAGCTTTCTTT
NA	TRBJ2-3	NA	TRBV7-9	CASGSTPGRSNTDTQYF	TGTGCCAGCGGCTCCACGCCGGGACGGAGTAACACAGATACGCAGTATTTT
NA	TRBJ1-4	TRBD1	TRBV5-1	CASSLGLGQGATNEKLFF	TGCGCCAGCAGCTTGGGACTTGGACAGGGTGCAACTAATGAAAAACTGTTTTTT
NA	TRBJ2-2	TRBD1	TRBV5-1	CASSNRQGYYTGELFF	TGCGCCAGCAGCAATAGACAGGGGTACTACACCGGGGAGCTGTTTTTT
NA	TRBJ2-1	TRBD2	TRBV20-1	CSASTSGGYNEQFF	TGCAGTGCTTCAACTAGCGGGGGCTACAATGAGCAGTTCTTC
many	TRBJ1-5	NA	TRBV12-3/TRBV12-4	CASSSPGLQPQHF	TGTGCCAGCAGTTCCCCCGGGCTTCAGCCCCAGCATTTT
many	TRBJ2-2	NA	TRBV12-3/TRBV12-4	CASSWPPQGYRTGELFF	TGTGCCAGCAGTTGGCCGCCCCAGGGTTATAGGACCGGGGAGCTGTTTTTT
NA	TRBJ2-7	NA	TRBV11-2	CASSLVPSAFGYEQYF	TGTGCCAGCAGCTTAGTCCCCTCCGCGTTTGGCTACGAGCAGTACTTC
NA	TRBJ2-1	NA	TRBV20-1	CSARSPLAGRWNEQFF	TGCAGTGCTCGAAGCCCCTTGGCGGGCCGATGGAATGAGCAGTTCTTC
many	TRBJ2-7	NA	TRBV5-1	CASRKGLYEQYF	TGCGCCAGCCGGAAGGGACTCTACGAGCAGTACTTC
few	TRBJ1-1	NA	TRBV27	CASCSGTNTEAFF	TGTGCCAGCTGCTCCGGGACGAACACTGAAGCTTTCTTT
many	TRBJ2-7	NA	TRBV2	CASSVIRPGEQYF	TGTGCCAGCAGTGTGATCCGGCCTGGAGAGCAGTACTTC
NA	TRBJ1-2	NA	TRBV4-1	CASSQERTDYTF	TGCGCCAGCAGCCAAGAAAGGACGGACTACACCTTC
few	TRBJ2-5	NA	TRBV30	CAWGGTAWTQYF	TGTGCCTGGGGGGGGACCGCCTGGACCCAGTACTTC
NA	TRBJ1-2	NA	TRBV3-1	CASSQDFTPYGYTF	TGTGCCAGCAGCCAAGATTTTACACCATATGGCTACACCTTC
few	TRBJ2-3	TRBD2	TRBV7-9	CASSSPSGGYTQYF	TGTGCCAGCAGCTCGCCTAGCGGGGGGTATACGCAGTATTTT
NA	TRBJ2-1	NA	TRBV6-1	CASSEKGLGDLAEDNEQFF	TGTGCCAGCAGTGAAAAGGGACTGGGCGACCTAGCCGAAGACAATGAGCAGTTCTTC
NA	TRBJ2-7	TRBD2	TRBV11-2	CASKREGFYEKYF	TGTGCCAGCAAGCGGGAGGGTTTCTACGAGAAGTACTTC
few	TRBJ2-2	TRBD1	TRBV9	CASSEPGQGLNTGELFF	TGTGCCAGCAGCGAGCCGGGACAGGGTTTGAACACCGGGGAGCTGTTTTTT
many	TRBJ2-1	TRBD2	TRBV5-1	CASSLTSSGLWQFF	TGCGCCAGCAGCTTGACCTCTAGCGGACTATGGCAGTTCTTC
NA	TRBJ2-5	NA	TRBV5-4	CASSGGWGHLTQYF	TGTGCCAGCAGCGGGGGATGGGGCCATCTGACCCAGTACTTC
NA	TRBJ2-2	NA	TRBV6-5	CASSYLASLSTGELFF	TGTGCCAGCAGTTACCTCGCGTCTCTCTCAACCGGGGAGCTGTTTTTT
NA	TRBJ2-3	NA	TRBV5-1	CASSLDLGRTDTQYF	TGCGCCAGCAGCTTGGATTTGGGGCGCACAGATACGCAGTATTTT
NA	TRBJ2-1	TRBD2	TRBV15	CATEAPPTSGGAEEQFF	TGTGCCACGGAAGCCCCCCCGACTAGCGGGGGGGCGGAGGAGCAGTTCTTC
few	TRBJ2-1	TRBD2	TRBV3-1	CASSRGRDNEQFF	TGTGCCAGCAGCCGGGGGAGGGACAATGAGCAGTTCTTC
many	TRBJ2-2	TRBD1	TRBV9	CASSPGTVSNTGELFF	TGTGCCAGCAGCCCTGGGACAGTCTCGAACACCGGGGAGCTGTTTTTT
NA	TRBJ2-7	NA	TRBV7-6	CASSPQRFSYGQYF	TGTGCCAGCAGCCCCCAGCGGTTCTCCTACGGGCAGTACTTC